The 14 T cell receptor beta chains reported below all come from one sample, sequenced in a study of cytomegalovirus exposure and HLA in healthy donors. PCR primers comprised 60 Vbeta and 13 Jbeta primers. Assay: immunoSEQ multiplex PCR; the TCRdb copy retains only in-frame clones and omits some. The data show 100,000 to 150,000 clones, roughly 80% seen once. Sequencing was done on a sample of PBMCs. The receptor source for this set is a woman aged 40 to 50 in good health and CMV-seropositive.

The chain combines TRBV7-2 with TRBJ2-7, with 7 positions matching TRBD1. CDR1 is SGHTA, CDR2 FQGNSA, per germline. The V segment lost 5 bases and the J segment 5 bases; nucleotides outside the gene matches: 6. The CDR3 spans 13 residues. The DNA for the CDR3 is TGTGCCAGCAGCGTGGGACAGACCGACGAGCAGTACTTC. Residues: CASSVGQTDEQYF.

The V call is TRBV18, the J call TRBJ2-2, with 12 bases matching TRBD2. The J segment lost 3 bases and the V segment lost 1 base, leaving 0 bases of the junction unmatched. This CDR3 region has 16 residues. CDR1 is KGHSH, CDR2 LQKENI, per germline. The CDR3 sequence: CASSPRLAGDTGELFF. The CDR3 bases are TGTGCCAGCTCACCACGACTAGCGGGAGACACCGGGGAGCTGTTTTTT.

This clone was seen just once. The chain's CDR3 is CASSITGPNEQFF. CDR3 in DNA: TGTGCCAGTAGTATAACAGGACCCAATGAGCAGTTCTTC. The chain links TRBV19 to TRBJ2-1; D might be TRBD1 (5 bases). This CDR3 contains 13 residues. V lost 2 bases, J lost 6 bases, and 8 bases lay in between. Germline V gives CDR1 LNHDA, CDR2 SQIVND (reference sequence).

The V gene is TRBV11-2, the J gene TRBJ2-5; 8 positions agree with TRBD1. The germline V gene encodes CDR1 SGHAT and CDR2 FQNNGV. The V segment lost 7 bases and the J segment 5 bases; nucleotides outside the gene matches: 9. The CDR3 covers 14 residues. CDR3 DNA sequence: TGTGCCAGCACGAGGACAGGGTTCGAGGAGACCCAGTACTTC. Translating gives CASTRTGFEETQYF.

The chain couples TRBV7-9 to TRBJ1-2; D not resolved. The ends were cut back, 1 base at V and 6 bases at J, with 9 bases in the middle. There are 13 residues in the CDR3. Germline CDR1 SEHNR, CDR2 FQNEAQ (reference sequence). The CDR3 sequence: CASSLGADHGYTF. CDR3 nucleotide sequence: TGTGCCAGCAGCTTAGGGGCCGACCATGGCTACACCTTC. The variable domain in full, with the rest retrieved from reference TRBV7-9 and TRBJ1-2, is DTGVSQNPRHKITKRGQNVTFRCDPISEHNRLYWYRQTLGQGPEFLTYFQNEAQLEKSRLLSDRFSAERPKGSFSTLEIQRTEQGDSAMYLCASSLGADHGYTFGSGTRLTVV.

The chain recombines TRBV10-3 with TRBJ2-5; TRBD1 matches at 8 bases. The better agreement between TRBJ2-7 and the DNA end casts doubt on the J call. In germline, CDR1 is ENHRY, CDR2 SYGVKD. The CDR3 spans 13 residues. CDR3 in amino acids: CAISGQGLGEQYF. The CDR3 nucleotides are TGTGCCATCAGTGGACAGGGGTTGGGCGAGCAGTACTTC.

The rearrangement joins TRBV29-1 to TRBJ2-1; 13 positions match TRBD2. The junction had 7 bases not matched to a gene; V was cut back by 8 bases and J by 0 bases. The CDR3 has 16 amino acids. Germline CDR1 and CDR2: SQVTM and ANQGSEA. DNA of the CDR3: TGCAGCTCAGGACTAGCGGGGGAGAGCTCCTACAATGAGCAGTTCTTC. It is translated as CSSGLAGESSYNEQFF.

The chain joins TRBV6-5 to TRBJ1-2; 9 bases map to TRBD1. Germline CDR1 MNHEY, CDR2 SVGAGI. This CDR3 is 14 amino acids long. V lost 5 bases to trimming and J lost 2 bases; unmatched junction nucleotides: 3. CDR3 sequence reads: CASSDGTGNYGYTF. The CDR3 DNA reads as TGTGCCAGCAGTGATGGGACAGGGAACTATGGCTACACCTTC.

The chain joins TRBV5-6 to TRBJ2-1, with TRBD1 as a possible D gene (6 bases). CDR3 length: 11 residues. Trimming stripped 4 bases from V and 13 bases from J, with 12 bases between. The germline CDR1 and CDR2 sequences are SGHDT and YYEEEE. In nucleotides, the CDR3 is TGTGCCAGCAGCGGGGGCCGGACCCAGTTCTTC. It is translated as CASSGGRTQFF.

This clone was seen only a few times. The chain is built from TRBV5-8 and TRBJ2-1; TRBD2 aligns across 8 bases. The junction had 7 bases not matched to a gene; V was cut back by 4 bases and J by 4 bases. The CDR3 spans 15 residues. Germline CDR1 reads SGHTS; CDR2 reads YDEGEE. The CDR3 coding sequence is TGTGCCAGCAGCCACCCGGGCGGGGGGTACAATGAGCAGTTCTTC. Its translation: CASSHPGGGYNEQFF.

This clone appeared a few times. DNA for the CDR3: TGTGCCAGTACCTCTAGCGGGAGTTTCGCCAAAAACATTCAGTACTTC. Translating it yields CASTSSGSFAKNIQYF. The chain joins TRBV19 to TRBJ2-4, with 10 bases identical to TRBD2. Germline V CDR1 and CDR2: LNHDA, SQIVND (reference sequence). Trimming took 7 bases from V and 1 from J; bases not matched to a gene: 7. The CDR3 covers 16 residues.

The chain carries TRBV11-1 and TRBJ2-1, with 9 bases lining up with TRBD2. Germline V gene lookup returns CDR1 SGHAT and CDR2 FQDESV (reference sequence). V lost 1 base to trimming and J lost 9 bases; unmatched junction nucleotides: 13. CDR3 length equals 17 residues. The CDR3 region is CASSLGWGGLAGIEQFF. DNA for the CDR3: TGTGCCAGCAGCTTAGGTTGGGGTGGGCTAGCGGGAATTGAGCAGTTCTTC.

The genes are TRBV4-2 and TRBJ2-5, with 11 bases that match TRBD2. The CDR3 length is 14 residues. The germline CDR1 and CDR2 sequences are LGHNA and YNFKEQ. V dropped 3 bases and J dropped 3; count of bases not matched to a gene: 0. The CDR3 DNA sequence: TGTGCCAGCAGCCAGGGACTAGCGGAAGAGACCCAGTACTTC. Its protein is CASSQGLAEETQYF.

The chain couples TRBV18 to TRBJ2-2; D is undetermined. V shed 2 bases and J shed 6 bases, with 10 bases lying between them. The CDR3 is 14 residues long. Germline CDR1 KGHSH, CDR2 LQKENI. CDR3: CASSPGPVAGELFF. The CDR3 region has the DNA TGTGCCAGCTCACCAGGGCCGGTCGCCGGGGAGCTGTTTTTT.